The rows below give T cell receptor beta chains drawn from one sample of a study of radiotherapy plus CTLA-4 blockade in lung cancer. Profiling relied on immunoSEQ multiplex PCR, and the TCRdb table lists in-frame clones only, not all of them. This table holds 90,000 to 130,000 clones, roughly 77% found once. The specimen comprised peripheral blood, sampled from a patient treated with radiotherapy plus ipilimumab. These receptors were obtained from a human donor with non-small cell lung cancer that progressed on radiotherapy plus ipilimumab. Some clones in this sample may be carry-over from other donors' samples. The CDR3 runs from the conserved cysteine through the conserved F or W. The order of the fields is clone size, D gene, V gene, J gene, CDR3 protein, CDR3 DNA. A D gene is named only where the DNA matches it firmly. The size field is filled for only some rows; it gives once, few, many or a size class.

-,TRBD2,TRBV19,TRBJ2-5,CASSSQYWTSGGPQRETQYF,TGTGCCAGTAGTTCTCAATACTGGACTAGCGGGGGACCTCAGAGGGAGACCCAGTACTTC
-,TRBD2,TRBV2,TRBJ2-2,CASNVAGTSGGNTGELFF,TGTGCCAGCAATGTAGCCGGGACTAGCGGGGGGAACACCGGGGAGCTGTTTTTT
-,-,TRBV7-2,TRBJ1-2,CASSSQELLRGYTF,TGTGCCAGCAGCTCCCAGGAGCTCCTCCGGGGCTACACCTTC
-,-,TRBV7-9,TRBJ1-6,CASSLQGSGSPLHF,TGTGCCAGCAGCTTACAGGGGAGTGGATCACCCCTCCACTTT
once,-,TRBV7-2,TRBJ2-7,CASSSLGGRYEQYF,TGTGCCAGCAGCAGCCTAGGGGGGCGGTACGAGCAGTACTTC
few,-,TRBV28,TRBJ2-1,CASSLLRGASYNEQFF,TGTGCCAGCAGCCTCCTTCGGGGGGCCTCCTACAATGAGCAGTTCTTC
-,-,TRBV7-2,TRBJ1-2,CASSWGAAKDYGYTF,TGTGCCAGCAGCTGGGGGGCAGCTAAGGACTATGGCTACACCTTC
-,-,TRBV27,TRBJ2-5,CASSFSAGSYQETQYF,TGTGCCAGCAGTTTTTCAGCAGGCTCATACCAAGAGACCCAGTACTTC
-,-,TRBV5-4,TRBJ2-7,CASSFRAGKNEQYF,TGTGCCAGCAGCTTTAGGGCAGGGAAAAACGAGCAGTACTTC
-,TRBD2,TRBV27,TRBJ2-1,CASSFLAGVNEQFF,TGTGCCAGCAGTTTTCTAGCGGGGGTCAATGAGCAGTTCTTC
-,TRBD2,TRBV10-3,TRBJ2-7,CAIRQLAESSYEQYF,TGTGCCATCAGACAACTAGCGGAGAGCTCCTACGAGCAGTACTTC
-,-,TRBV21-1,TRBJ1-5,CASSKRRRGNQPQHF,TGTGCCAGCAGCAAAAGACGGAGGGGGAATCAGCCCCAGCATTTT
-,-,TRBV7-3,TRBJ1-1,CASSSGQINTEAFF,TGTGCCAGCAGCTCTGGACAGATCAACACTGAAGCTTTCTTT
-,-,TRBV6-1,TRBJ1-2,CASSVSLRAGYTF,TGTGCCAGCAGTGTTTCCCTCCGAGCTGGCTACACCTTC